This TCR beta chain appears in the sequencing data of a study of T cells in Graves' hyperthyroidism and ophthalmopathy. This CDR3 is 14 amino acids long. V lost 3 bases to trimming and J lost 1 base, with 9 bases between them. CDR1 is KGHSH and CDR2 is LQKENI in the germline V gene. RNA transcripts were the template for amplifying TCR beta CDR3 regions. With the HTBI primer set, the TCR CDR3 went through a first round of RT-PCR. TCRdb fed the multiplex PCR reads into MiXCR, producing one record per CDR3 protein. The data show 550,000 to 650,000 distinct CDR3 sequences, with 12% to 15% seen just once and approximately 13% held by the top ten.

Sequencing input: blood. This chain uses TRBV18 with TRBJ1-2; D gene ambiguous. This sequence was found in a woman aged 40 to 49 with Graves' hyperthyroidism. The CDR3 sequence: CASSPRAGNYGYTF. The CDR3 DNA reads as TGTGCCAGCTCACCGAGGGCGGGTAACTATGGCTACACCTTC.